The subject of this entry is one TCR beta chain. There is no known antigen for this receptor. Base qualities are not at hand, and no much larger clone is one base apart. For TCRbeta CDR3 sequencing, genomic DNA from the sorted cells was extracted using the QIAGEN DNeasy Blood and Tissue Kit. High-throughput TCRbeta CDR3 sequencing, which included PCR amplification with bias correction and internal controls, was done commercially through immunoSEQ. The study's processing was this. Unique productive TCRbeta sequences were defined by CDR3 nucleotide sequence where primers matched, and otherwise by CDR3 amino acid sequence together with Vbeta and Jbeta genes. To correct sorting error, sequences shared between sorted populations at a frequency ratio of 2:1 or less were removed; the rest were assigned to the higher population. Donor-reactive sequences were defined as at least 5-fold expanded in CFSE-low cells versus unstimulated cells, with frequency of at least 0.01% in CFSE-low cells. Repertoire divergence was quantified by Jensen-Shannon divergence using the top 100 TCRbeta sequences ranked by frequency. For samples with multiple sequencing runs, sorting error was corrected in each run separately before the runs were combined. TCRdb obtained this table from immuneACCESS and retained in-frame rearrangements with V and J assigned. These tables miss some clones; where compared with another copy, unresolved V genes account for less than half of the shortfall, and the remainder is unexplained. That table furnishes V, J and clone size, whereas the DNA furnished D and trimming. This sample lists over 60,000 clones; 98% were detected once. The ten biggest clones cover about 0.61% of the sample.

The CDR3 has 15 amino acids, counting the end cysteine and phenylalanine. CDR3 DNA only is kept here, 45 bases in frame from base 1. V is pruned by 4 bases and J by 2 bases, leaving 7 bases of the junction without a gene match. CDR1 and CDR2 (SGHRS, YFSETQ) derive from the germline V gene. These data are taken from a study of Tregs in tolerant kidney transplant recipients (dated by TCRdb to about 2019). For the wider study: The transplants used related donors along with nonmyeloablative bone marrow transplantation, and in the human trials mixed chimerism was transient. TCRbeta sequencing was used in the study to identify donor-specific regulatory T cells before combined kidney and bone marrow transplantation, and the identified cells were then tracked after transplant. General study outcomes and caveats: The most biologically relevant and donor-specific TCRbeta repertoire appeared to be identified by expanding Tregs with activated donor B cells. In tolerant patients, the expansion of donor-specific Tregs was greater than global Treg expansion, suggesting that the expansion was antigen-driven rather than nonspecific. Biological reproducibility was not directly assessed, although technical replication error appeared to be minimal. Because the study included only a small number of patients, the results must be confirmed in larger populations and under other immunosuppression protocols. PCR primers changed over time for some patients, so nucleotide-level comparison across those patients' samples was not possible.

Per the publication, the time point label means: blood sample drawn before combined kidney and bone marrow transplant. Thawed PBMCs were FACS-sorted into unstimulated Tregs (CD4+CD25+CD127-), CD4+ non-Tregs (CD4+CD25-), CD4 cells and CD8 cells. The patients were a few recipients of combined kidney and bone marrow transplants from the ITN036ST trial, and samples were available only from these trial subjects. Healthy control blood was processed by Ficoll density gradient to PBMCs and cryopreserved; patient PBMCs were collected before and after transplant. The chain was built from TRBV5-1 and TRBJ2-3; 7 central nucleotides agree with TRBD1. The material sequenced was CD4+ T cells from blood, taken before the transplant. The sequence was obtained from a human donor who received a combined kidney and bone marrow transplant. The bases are TGCGCCAGCAGCCCCACAGGGGAGCCCACAGATACGCAGTATTTT. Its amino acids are CASSPTGEPTDTQYF.